This TCR beta chain derives from a study of memory CD4+ T cells and cytomegalovirus serostatus. The germline gives CDR1 LGHNT, CDR2 FRNRAP. The V gene end was trimmed by 5 bases and the J gene end by 7 bases; junction bases not matched to a gene: 16. This CDR3 is 16 amino acids long. Single viable CD3+CD4+CD8-CD45RO+ cells were sorted as the memory CD4+ T cells. Serum IgG to CMV pp150, pp28, p38 and p52 defined serostatus. Repertoires were generated with immunoSEQ multiplex PCR, while TCRdb's copy carries only in-frame clones and drops some. The sample lists tens of thousands of clones, 75% to 80% seen once, with about 1% in the top ten.

What was sequenced was memory CD4+ T cells from blood. The TCR comes from an adult in good health and CMV-seronegative. The gene calls are TRBV12-5 and TRBJ1-2, with 7 bases that match TRBD1. The CDR3 is CASGLTSGAQGSGYTF. CDR3 bases: TGTGCTAGTGGTCTAACATCCGGAGCACAGGGGAGTGGCTACACCTTC.